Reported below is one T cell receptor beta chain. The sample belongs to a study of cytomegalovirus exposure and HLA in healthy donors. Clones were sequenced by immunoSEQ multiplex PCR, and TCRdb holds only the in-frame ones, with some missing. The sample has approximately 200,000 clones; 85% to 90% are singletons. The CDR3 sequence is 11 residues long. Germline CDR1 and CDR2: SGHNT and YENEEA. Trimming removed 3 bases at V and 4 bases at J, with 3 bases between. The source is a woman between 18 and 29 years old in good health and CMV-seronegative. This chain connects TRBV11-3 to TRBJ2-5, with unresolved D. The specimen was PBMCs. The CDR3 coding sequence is TGTGCCAGCAGCTTCGGAGAGACCCAGTACTTC. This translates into CASSFGETQYF.